Listed below are T cell receptor beta chains from one sample, sequenced in a study of blood T cells in healthy people across ages. MiXCR was run by TCRdb on the 5' RACE reads, yielding one entry per CDR3 protein. This sample has roughly 1,300,000 distinct CDR3 sequences, with 59% found just once. Sequenced: blood. These receptors were taken from a man between 18 and 35 years old in good health. Both conserved end residues are part of each CDR3. Fields, in order: CDR3 protein, V gene, J gene.

CDR3aa: CASHPGVMNTEAFF; v_gene: TRBV27; j_gene: TRBJ1-1
CDR3aa: CASSRDRVIHEQYF; v_gene: TRBV6-6; j_gene: TRBJ2-7
CDR3aa: CSVAPGGTEAFF; v_gene: TRBV29-1; j_gene: TRBJ1-1
CDR3aa: CASSLRSGQGYEQYF; v_gene: TRBV27; j_gene: TRBJ2-7
CDR3aa: CASSETGGFNEKLFF; v_gene: TRBV2; j_gene: TRBJ1-4
CDR3aa: CASSPKGGLSSNQPQHF; v_gene: TRBV11-2; j_gene: TRBJ1-5
CDR3aa: CSASIAGGSYEQYF; v_gene: TRBV29-1; j_gene: TRBJ2-7
CDR3aa: CSATLRTSGRPDTQYF; v_gene: TRBV20-1; j_gene: TRBJ2-3
CDR3aa: CASSPGDEYQETQYF; v_gene: TRBV27; j_gene: TRBJ2-5
CDR3aa: CASSLEAGASYEQYF; v_gene: TRBV7-2; j_gene: TRBJ2-7
CDR3aa: CASSSAMGQGIGGELFF; v_gene: TRBV5-1; j_gene: TRBJ2-2
CDR3aa: CASSLVVNRGLGLDEQYF; v_gene: TRBV5-1; j_gene: TRBJ2-7
CDR3aa: CASREAGGPLREQFF; v_gene: TRBV3-1; j_gene: TRBJ2-1
CDR3aa: CASSYYGRALVTYNEQFF; v_gene: TRBV6-5; j_gene: TRBJ2-1
CDR3aa: CSVEYPDSYGYTF; v_gene: TRBV29-1; j_gene: TRBJ1-2
CDR3aa: CASSQGIRTSNEQFF; v_gene: TRBV3-1; j_gene: TRBJ2-1
CDR3aa: CASSHIFRDIQETQYF; v_gene: TRBV3-1; j_gene: TRBJ2-5
CDR3aa: CASSTRQGENIQYF; v_gene: TRBV7-2; j_gene: TRBJ2-4
CDR3aa: CATRGAGEQFF; v_gene: TRBV6-2/TRBV6-3; j_gene: TRBJ2-1
CDR3aa: CASSSAWSPEAFF; v_gene: TRBV7-9; j_gene: TRBJ1-1
CDR3aa: CASSSSKYEQYF; v_gene: TRBV6-5; j_gene: NA
CDR3aa: CASSPSRPPSEPQHF; v_gene: TRBV7-6; j_gene: TRBJ1-5
CDR3aa: CASSPEGADEAFF; v_gene: TRBV12-3/TRBV12-4; j_gene: TRBJ1-1
CDR3aa: CASSLVTVTGAGANVLTF; v_gene: TRBV11-2; j_gene: TRBJ2-6
CDR3aa: CASSFAWRTYEQYF; v_gene: TRBV11-2; j_gene: TRBJ2-7
CDR3aa: CSVGAGGTDTRYF; v_gene: TRBV29-1; j_gene: TRBJ2-3